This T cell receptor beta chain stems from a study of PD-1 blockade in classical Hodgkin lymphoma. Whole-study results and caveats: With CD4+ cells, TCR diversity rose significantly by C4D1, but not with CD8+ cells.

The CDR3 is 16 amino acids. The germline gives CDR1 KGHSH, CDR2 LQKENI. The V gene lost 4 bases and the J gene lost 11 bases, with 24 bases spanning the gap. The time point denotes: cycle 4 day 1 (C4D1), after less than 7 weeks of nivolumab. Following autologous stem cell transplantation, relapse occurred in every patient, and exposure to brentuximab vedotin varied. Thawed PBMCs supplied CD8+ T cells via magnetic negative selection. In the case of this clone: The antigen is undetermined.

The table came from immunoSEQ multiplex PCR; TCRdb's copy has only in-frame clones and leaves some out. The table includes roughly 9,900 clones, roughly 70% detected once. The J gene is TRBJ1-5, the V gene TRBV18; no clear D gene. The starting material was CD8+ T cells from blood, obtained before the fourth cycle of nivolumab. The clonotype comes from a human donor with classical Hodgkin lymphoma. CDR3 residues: CASSLTAGSPAHAQHF. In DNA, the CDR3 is TGTGCCAGCTCACTTACGGCAGGCTCCCCCGCTCATGCCCAGCATTTT.